These T cell receptor beta chains were read from a single sample in a study of T cell changes during pregnancy in multiple sclerosis. Clones were read by immunoSEQ multiplex PCR, and TCRdb kept only the in-frame ones, dropping some. The table includes 70,000 to 75,000 clones, roughly 92% detected once. Source: peripheral blood, taken in the second trimester of pregnancy. Receptor source: a female donor with multiple sclerosis, enrolled in a pregnancy study. Each CDR3 is given with its conserved first and last residue. The D gene is left open where the match is weak. Part of the rows lack a size; the others show once, few, many or a class for expanded clones.

clone size: .; V gene: TRBV5-1; D gene: TRBD1; J gene: TRBJ2-7; CDR3 DNA: TGCGCCAGCAGCTTCGGACAGGGTAACGAGCAGTACTTC; CDR3 protein: CASSFGQGNEQYF
clone size: .; V gene: TRBV9; D gene: TRBD1; J gene: TRBJ2-1; CDR3 DNA: TGTGCCAGCAGCGCCCAGATCCGACAGGGAAATGAGCAGTTCTTC; CDR3 protein: CASSAQIRQGNEQFF
clone size: .; V gene: TRBV28; D gene: .; J gene: TRBJ1-1; CDR3 DNA: TGTGCCAGCATAGTAATTGGGAGGGGCACTGAAGCTTTCTTT; CDR3 protein: CASIVIGRGTEAFF
clone size: .; V gene: TRBV5-1; D gene: TRBD2; J gene: TRBJ2-3; CDR3 DNA: TGCGCCAGCGCCCAGGAGAGCGGGGGAGCGTATACGCAGTATTTT; CDR3 protein: CASAQESGGAYTQYF
clone size: .; V gene: TRBV7-3; D gene: .; J gene: TRBJ2-3; CDR3 DNA: TGTGCCAGCAGCTTAAAGGGAGTTACAGATACGCAGTATTTT; CDR3 protein: CASSLKGVTDTQYF
clone size: .; V gene: TRBV6-5; D gene: TRBD2; J gene: TRBJ2-7; CDR3 DNA: TGTGCCAGCAGCGCCGGACTAGTGTTCTACGAGCAGTACTTC; CDR3 protein: CASSAGLVFYEQYF
clone size: few; V gene: TRBV5-6; D gene: TRBD1; J gene: TRBJ2-1; CDR3 DNA: TGTGCCAGCAGCTTGGCGTCGCAGGGGGCGAGAGGTGAGCAGTTCTTC; CDR3 protein: CASSLASQGARGEQFF
clone size: .; V gene: TRBV4-2; D gene: .; J gene: TRBJ2-7; CDR3 DNA: TGTGCCAGCAGCCAAGAACAGACGGGGGACTACGAGCAGTACTTC; CDR3 protein: CASSQEQTGDYEQYF
clone size: .; V gene: TRBV7-2; D gene: TRBD1; J gene: TRBJ1-6; CDR3 DNA: TGTGCCAGCAGCCCAGGACAGGGAAGGACTTCACCCCTCCACTTT; CDR3 protein: CASSPGQGRTSPLHF
clone size: .; V gene: TRBV11-3; D gene: TRBD1; J gene: TRBJ2-2; CDR3 DNA: TGTGCCAGCAGCTTAGAAATAGGCACAGGGGACACCGGGGAGCTGTTTTTT; CDR3 protein: CASSLEIGTGDTGELFF
clone size: .; V gene: TRBV18; D gene: TRBD1; J gene: TRBJ1-2; CDR3 DNA: TGTGCCAGCTCACCAAGGGGAGAGGAAGGGGGCAACTATGGCTACACCTTC; CDR3 protein: CASSPRGEEGGNYGYTF
clone size: once; V gene: TRBV27; D gene: .; J gene: TRBJ2-7; CDR3 DNA: TGTGCCAGCAGTTTAAAGGGGAACCACGAGCAGTACTTC; CDR3 protein: CASSLKGNHEQYF
clone size: .; V gene: TRBV18; D gene: TRBD2; J gene: TRBJ2-3; CDR3 DNA: TGTGCCAGCTCACCCCCCACTAGCGGCAGCACAGATACGCAGTATTTT; CDR3 protein: CASSPPTSGSTDTQYF
clone size: .; V gene: TRBV19; D gene: .; J gene: TRBJ2-7; CDR3 DNA: TGTGCCAGTAGTACGACGACCGGGACTCTCCACGAGCAGTACTTC; CDR3 protein: CASSTTTGTLHEQYF
clone size: .; V gene: TRBV2; D gene: TRBD2; J gene: TRBJ2-6; CDR3 DNA: TGTGCCAGCAGAGGACTAGCGGGAGTGACTGGGGCCAACGTCCTGACTTTC; CDR3 protein: CASRGLAGVTGANVLTF
clone size: .; V gene: TRBV5-4; D gene: TRBD2; J gene: TRBJ2-3; CDR3 DNA: TGTGCCAGCAGCTTCACTAGCGGGGGCACAGATACGCAGTATTTT; CDR3 protein: CASSFTSGGTDTQYF
clone size: .; V gene: TRBV5-5; D gene: TRBD2; J gene: TRBJ2-5; CDR3 DNA: TGTGCCAGCACCCGGGGGGGGGTGACAATGGGGGAGACCCAGTACTTC; CDR3 protein: CASTRGGVTMGETQYF
clone size: .; V gene: TRBV6-5; D gene: TRBD1; J gene: TRBJ1-1; CDR3 DNA: TGTGCCAGCAGGTTCCGGGACAGGGGTCCTGAAGCTTTCTTT; CDR3 protein: CASRFRDRGPEAFF
clone size: .; V gene: TRBV2; D gene: .; J gene: TRBJ1-4; CDR3 DNA: TGTGCCAGCATGCGAGTACCTCGGGAGGAAAAACTGTTTTTT; CDR3 protein: CASMRVPREEKLFF
clone size: .; V gene: TRBV27; D gene: TRBD1; J gene: TRBJ1-2; CDR3 DNA: TGTGCCAGCAGTTATACAGGGGAGAGGGGCTACACCTTC; CDR3 protein: CASSYTGERGYTF
clone size: .; V gene: TRBV19; D gene: .; J gene: TRBJ2-5; CDR3 DNA: TGTGCCAGTAGTATTTGGGACAACCAAGAGACCCAGTACTTC; CDR3 protein: CASSIWDNQETQYF
clone size: .; V gene: TRBV18; D gene: .; J gene: TRBJ1-1; CDR3 DNA: TGTGCCAGCTCAACAACGAACACTGAAGCTTTCTTT; CDR3 protein: CASSTTNTEAFF
clone size: .; V gene: TRBV5-6; D gene: .; J gene: TRBJ1-4; CDR3 DNA: TGTGCCAGCAGCTTGGCAGGCTCCTTCGATAATGAAAAACTGTTTTTT; CDR3 protein: CASSLAGSFDNEKLFF
clone size: .; V gene: TRBV19; D gene: TRBD1; J gene: TRBJ1-1; CDR3 DNA: TGTGCCAGTAGTAAGGACAGGGTACTTTCGAACACTGAAGCTTTCTTT; CDR3 protein: CASSKDRVLSNTEAFF
clone size: .; V gene: TRBV28; D gene: .; J gene: TRBJ2-6; CDR3 DNA: TGTGCCAGCAGTCAAGGCGGGGTCTCTGGGGCCAACGTCCTGACTTTC; CDR3 protein: CASSQGGVSGANVLTF
clone size: .; V gene: TRBV4-1; D gene: TRBD1; J gene: TRBJ2-2; CDR3 DNA: TGCGCCAGCAGCCACCCCTCGGGACAGGGAGGAACCGGGGAGCTGTTTTTT; CDR3 protein: CASSHPSGQGGTGELFF
clone size: .; V gene: TRBV15; D gene: .; J gene: TRBJ1-3; CDR3 DNA: TGTGCCACCAGCAGAGATCGGGGGGTTGGAAACACCATATATTTT; CDR3 protein: CATSRDRGVGNTIYF
clone size: .; V gene: TRBV18; D gene: TRBD1; J gene: TRBJ1-5; CDR3 DNA: TGTGCCAGCTCACCACAGGGGGCAGATCAGCCCCAGCATTTT; CDR3 protein: CASSPQGADQPQHF
clone size: .; V gene: TRBV7-8; D gene: .; J gene: TRBJ1-6; CDR3 DNA: TGTGCCAGCAGCCCTAGGGTCGACAGCGCTCATTCACCCCTCCACTTT; CDR3 protein: CASSPRVDSAHSPLHF
clone size: once; V gene: TRBV9; D gene: .; J gene: TRBJ2-7; CDR3 DNA: TGTGCCAGCAGCGTAGCCCCAGGGGAGCCCTACGAGCAGTACTTC; CDR3 protein: CASSVAPGEPYEQYF
clone size: once; V gene: TRBV1; D gene: .; J gene: TRBJ2-1; CDR3 DNA: TGCACCAGCAGCCAATTTAGCGGGGCTCTCCCTGAGCAGTTCTTC; CDR3 protein: CTSSQFSGALPEQFF
clone size: .; V gene: TRBV6-1; D gene: .; J gene: TRBJ1-1; CDR3 DNA: TGTGCCAGCAGGACGACGCAGAGGGGGACTGAAGCTTTCTTT; CDR3 protein: CASRTTQRGTEAFF
clone size: .; V gene: TRBV7-7; D gene: .; J gene: TRBJ2-3; CDR3 DNA: TGTGCTAGCAGCTTATACACTACGGGAGGCACAGATACGCAGTATTTT; CDR3 protein: CASSLYTTGGTDTQYF
clone size: .; V gene: TRBV6-5; D gene: TRBD2; J gene: TRBJ2-3; CDR3 DNA: TGTGCCAGTCAGGACCGGGGGGGACCAGATACGCAGTATTTT; CDR3 protein: CASQDRGGPDTQYF
clone size: .; V gene: TRBV30; D gene: .; J gene: TRBJ2-7; CDR3 DNA: TGTGCCTGGAAATCGACTTACGAGCAGTACTTC; CDR3 protein: CAWKSTYEQYF
clone size: .; V gene: TRBV27; D gene: .; J gene: TRBJ1-2; CDR3 DNA: TGTGCCAGCAGTTTCCAGGGGCAGAAGGGCTACACCTTC; CDR3 protein: CASSFQGQKGYTF
clone size: .; V gene: TRBV19; D gene: .; J gene: TRBJ2-2; CDR3 DNA: TGTGCCAGTAGTATCACAGGGTCCGGGGAGCTGTTTTTT; CDR3 protein: CASSITGSGELFF
clone size: .; V gene: TRBV19; D gene: .; J gene: TRBJ1-6; CDR3 DNA: TGTGCCAGTAGTCCCCGGGACATCAGGTCACCCCTCCACTTT; CDR3 protein: CASSPRDIRSPLHF